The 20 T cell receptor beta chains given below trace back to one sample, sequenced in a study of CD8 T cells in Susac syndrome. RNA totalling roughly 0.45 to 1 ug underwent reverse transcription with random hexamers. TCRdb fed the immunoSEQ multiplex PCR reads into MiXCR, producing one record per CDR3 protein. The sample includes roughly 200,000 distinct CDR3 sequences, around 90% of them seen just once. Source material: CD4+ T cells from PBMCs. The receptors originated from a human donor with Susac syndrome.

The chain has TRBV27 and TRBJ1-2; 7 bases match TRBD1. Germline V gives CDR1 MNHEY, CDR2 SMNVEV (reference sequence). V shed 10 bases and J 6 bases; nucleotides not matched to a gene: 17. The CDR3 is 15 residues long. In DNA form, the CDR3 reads TGTGCCACCACGGTGAACATCGACAGGGCTCATGGCTACACCTTC. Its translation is CATTVNIDRAHGYTF.

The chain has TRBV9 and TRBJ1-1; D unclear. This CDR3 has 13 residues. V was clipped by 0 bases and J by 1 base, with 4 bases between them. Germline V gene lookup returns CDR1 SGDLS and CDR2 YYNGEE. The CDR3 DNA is TGTGCCAGCAGCGTAGACAGGAACACTGAAGCTTTCTTT. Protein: CASSVDRNTEAFF.

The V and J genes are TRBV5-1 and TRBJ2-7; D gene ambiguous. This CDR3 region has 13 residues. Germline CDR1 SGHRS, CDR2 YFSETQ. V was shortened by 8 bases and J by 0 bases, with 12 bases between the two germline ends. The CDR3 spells CASSNGNSYEQYF. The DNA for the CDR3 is TGCGCCAGTAGCAACGGAAACTCCTACGAGCAGTACTTC.

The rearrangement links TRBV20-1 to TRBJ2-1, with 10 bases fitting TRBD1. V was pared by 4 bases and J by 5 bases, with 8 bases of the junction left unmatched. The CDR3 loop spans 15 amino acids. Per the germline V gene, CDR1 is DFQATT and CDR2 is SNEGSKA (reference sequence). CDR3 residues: CSANSGQGGNNEQFF. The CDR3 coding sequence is TGCAGTGCTAACTCCGGACAGGGGGGGAACAATGAGCAGTTCTTC.

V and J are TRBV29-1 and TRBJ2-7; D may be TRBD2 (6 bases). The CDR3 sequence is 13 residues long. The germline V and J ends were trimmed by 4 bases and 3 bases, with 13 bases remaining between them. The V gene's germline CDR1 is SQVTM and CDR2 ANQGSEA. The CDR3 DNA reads TGCAGCGTTGCCGGGACTTTCAACTACGAGCAGTACTTC. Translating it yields CSVAGTFNYEQYF.

The CDR3 DNA follows: TGTGCCAGCACGACCGGGTCCCGTTGGCACGAGCAGTACTTC. Translation gives CASTTGSRWHEQYF. This chain joins TRBV27 and TRBJ2-7; D is uncertain. The germline V gene has CDR1 MNHEY and CDR2 SMNVEV (reference sequence). The CDR3 has 14 residues. Deletions cut 7 bases from V and 5 bases from J, with 18 bases between.

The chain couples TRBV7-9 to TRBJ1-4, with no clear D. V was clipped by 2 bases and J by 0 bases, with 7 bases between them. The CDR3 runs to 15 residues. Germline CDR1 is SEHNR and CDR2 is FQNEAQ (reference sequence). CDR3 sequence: CASSLSGATNEKLFF. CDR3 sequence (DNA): TGTGCCAGCAGCTTAAGCGGTGCAACTAATGAAAAACTGTTTTTT.

CDR3: CASTSGKEETQYF. CDR3 DNA: TGTGCCAGCACCTCAGGGAAGGAAGAGACCCAGTACTTC. The chain combines TRBV2 with TRBJ2-5; the D gene is possibly TRBD1 (5 bases). The CDR3 length is 13 residues. V was shortened by 7 bases and J by 3 bases, with 12 bases between the two germline ends. Germline CDR1 SNHLY, CDR2 FYNNEI.

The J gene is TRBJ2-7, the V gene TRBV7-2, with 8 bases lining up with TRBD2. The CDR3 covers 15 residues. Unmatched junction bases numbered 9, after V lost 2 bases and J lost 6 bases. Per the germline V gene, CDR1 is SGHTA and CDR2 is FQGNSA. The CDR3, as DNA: TGTGCCAGCAGCTTAAGCGGGGGATCACGGACCGAGCAGTACTTC. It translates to CASSLSGGSRTEQYF.

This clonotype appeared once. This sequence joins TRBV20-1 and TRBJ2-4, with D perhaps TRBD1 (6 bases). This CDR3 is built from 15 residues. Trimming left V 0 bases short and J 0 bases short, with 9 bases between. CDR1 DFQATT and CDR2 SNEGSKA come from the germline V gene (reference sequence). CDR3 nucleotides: TGCAGTGCTAGAGATAAGGGGGTAGCCAAAAACATTCAGTACTTC. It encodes CSARDKGVAKNIQYF.

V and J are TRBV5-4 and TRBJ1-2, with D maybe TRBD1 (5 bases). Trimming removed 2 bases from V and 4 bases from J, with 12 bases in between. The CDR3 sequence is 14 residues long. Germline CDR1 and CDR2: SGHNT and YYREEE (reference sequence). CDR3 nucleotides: TGTGCCAGCAGCTTTCAGGGCTTAACCTATGGCTACACCTTC. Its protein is CASSFQGLTYGYTF.

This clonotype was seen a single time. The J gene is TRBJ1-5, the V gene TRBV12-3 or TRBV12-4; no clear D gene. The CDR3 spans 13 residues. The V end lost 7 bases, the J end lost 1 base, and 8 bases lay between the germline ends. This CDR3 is CASTPGSNQPQHF. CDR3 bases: TGTGCCAGCACCCCAGGAAGCAATCAGCCCCAGCATTTT.

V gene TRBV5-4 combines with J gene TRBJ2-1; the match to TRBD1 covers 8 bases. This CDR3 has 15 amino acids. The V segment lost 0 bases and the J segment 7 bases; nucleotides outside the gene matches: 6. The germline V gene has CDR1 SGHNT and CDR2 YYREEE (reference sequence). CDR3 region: CASSLEAGGWNEQFF. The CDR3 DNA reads TGTGCCAGCAGCTTGGAGGCAGGGGGCTGGAATGAGCAGTTCTTC.

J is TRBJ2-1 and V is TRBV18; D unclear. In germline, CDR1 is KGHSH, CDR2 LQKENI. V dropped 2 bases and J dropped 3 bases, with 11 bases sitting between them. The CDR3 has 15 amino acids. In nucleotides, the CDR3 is TGTGCCAGCTCACCATCTGTCTTCGACTACAATGAGCAGTTCTTC. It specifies CASSPSVFDYNEQFF. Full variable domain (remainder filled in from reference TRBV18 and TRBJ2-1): NAGVMQNPRHLVRRRGQEARLRCSPMKGHSHVYWYRQLPEEGLKFMVYLQKENIIDESGMPKERFSAEFPKEGPSILRIQQVVRGDSAAYFCASSPSVFDYNEQFFGPGTRLTVL.

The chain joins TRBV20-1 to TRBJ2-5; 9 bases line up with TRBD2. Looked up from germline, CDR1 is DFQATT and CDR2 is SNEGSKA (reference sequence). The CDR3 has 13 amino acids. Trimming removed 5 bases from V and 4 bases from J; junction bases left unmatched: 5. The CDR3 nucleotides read TGCAGTGCTCAAGCGGGAGGAAGAGAGACCCAGTACTTC. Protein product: CSAQAGGRETQYF.

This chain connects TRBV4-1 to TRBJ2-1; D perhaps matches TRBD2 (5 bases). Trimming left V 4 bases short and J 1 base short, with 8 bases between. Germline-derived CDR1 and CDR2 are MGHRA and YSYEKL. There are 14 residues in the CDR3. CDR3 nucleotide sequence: TGCGCCAGCAGCCTGGGAGTTTCCTACAATGAGCAGTTCTTC. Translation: CASSLGVSYNEQFF.

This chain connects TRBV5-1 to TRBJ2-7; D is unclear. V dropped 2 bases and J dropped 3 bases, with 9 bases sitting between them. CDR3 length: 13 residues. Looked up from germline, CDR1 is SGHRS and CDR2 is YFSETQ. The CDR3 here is CASSFDPDYEQYF. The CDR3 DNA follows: TGCGCCAGCAGCTTCGACCCGGACTACGAGCAGTACTTC.

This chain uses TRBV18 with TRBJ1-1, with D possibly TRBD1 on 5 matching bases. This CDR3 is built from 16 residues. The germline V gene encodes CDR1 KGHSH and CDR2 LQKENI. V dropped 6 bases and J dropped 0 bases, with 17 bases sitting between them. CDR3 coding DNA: TGTGCCAGCTCGCAGTACGGACAAGAACTGAACACTGAAGCTTTCTTT. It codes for CASSQYGQELNTEAFF.

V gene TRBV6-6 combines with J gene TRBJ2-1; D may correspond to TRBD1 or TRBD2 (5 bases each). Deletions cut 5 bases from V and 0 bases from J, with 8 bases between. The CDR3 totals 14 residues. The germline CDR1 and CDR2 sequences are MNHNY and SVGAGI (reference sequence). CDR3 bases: TGTGCCAGCAGTGAGGGGTTCTCCTACAATGAGCAGTTCTTC. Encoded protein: CASSEGFSYNEQFF.

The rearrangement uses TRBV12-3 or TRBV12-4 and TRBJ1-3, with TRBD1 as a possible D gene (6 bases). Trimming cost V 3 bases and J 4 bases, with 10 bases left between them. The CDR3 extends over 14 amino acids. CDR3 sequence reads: CASSFPGAGNTIYF. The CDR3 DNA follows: TGTGCCAGCAGTTTTCCGGGGGCGGGAAACACCATATATTTT.